This record concerns one T cell receptor (beta chain) sequence. The sample originates from a study of technical replicates of blood from a few donors. Germline assignment: CDR1 LGHNA and CDR2 YNFKEQ. The CDR3 length is 16 residues. Trimming removed 0 bases from V and 8 bases from J, with 16 bases in between. The assay was immunoSEQ multiplex PCR, and TCRdb's table has in-frame clones only and misses some. The sample has about 82,000 clones, approximately 94% seen once. The chain employs TRBV4-2 and TRBJ2-2; D unclear. The sample taken for sequencing was T cells isolated from PBMCs. The TCR originated in a human donor in good health. The CDR3 sequence: CASSQDNQALAGELFF. DNA of the CDR3: TGTGCCAGCAGCCAAGATAATCAGGCGCTGGCGGGGGAGCTGTTTTTT.